The 18 T cell receptor beta chains below come from one sample, sequenced in a study of shared clonotypes between healthy human individuals. The protocol was immunoSEQ multiplex PCR, while the TCRdb copy is restricted to in-frame clones and leaves out a portion. The sample has roughly 200,000 clones, approximately 60% seen once. The material sequenced was memory CD4+ T cells sorted from blood. Subset noted: CD45RA-negative fraction. The receptors derive from a man aged 30 to 39 in good health.

This clone was found a few times. The V and J genes are TRBV4-1 and TRBJ1-1; tentatively, D is TRBD1 (6 bases). There are 17 residues in the CDR3. The V gene lost 0 bases and the J gene lost 5 bases, with 19 bases spanning the gap. Germline-derived CDR1 and CDR2 are MGHRA and YSYEKL. This chain's CDR3 is CASSQDPTVRGRTEAFF. The CDR3 DNA sequence: TGCGCCAGCAGCCAAGATCCTACCGTCAGGGGTCGTACTGAAGCTTTCTTT.

This clone has a handful of counts. V is TRBV6-4 and J is TRBJ2-1, with TRBD1 matching over 10 bases. There are 15 residues in the CDR3. After removal of 0 bases from V and 9 bases from J, the junction contained 5 bases not matched to a gene. CDR1 is MRHNA, CDR2 SNTAGT, per germline. For the CDR3, the DNA is TGTGCCAGCAGTGACTCGACAGGGGGCTTTTTTGAGCAGTTCTTC. This encodes CASSDSTGGFFEQFF.

This clone was detected a few times. The chain links TRBV20-1 to TRBJ2-5; D is uncertain. This CDR3 spans 11 amino acids. CDR1 and CDR2 from the germline V gene are DFQATT and SNEGSKA (reference sequence). The CDR3 DNA reads TGCGCCCATGGGCTCCGTGAGACCCAGTACTTC. Residues: CAHGLRETQYF.

The J gene is TRBJ1-1, the V gene TRBV9; a weak D match, TRBD1 (5 bases). Germline V gene lookup returns CDR1 SGDLS and CDR2 YYNGEE. The V and J ends lost 3 bases and 1 base respectively, with 16 bases between them. This CDR3 has 16 residues. The DNA for the CDR3 is TGTGCCAGCAGCGCGGGAGAGGGGAGGGCGAACACTGAAGCTTTCTTT. Protein: CASSAGEGRANTEAFF. Variable domain in full (rest from reference TRBV9 and TRBJ1-1): DSGVTQTPKHLITATGQRVTLRCSPRSGDLSVYWYQQSLDQGLQFLIQYYNGEERAKGNILERFSAQQFPDLHSELNLSSLELGDSALYFCASSAGEGRANTEAFFGQGTRLTVV.

The J gene is TRBJ2-7, the V gene TRBV7-9, with TRBD1 matching over 8 bases. Germline trimming cut 5 bases from V and 0 bases from J; bases unmatched to any gene: 6. From germline, CDR1 is SEHNR and CDR2 FQNEAQ (reference sequence). This CDR3 contains 15 residues. CDR3 sequence reads: CASSARGRNSYEQYF. The DNA for the CDR3 is TGTGCCAGCAGCGCCAGGGGGCGAAACTCCTACGAGCAGTACTTC.

This clone was found once. The gene calls are TRBV2 and TRBJ2-1; TRBD1 agrees at 10 bases. The CDR3 consists of 16 residues. Germline V CDR1 and CDR2: SNHLY, FYNNEI. With 4 bases clipped from V and 8 bases from J, the junction kept 11 bases outside the gene matches. DNA for the CDR3: TGTGCCAGCAGTGGGGGGCAGGGACAGGGGATTTATGAGCAGTTCTTC. Amino acid sequence: CASSGGQGQGIYEQFF.

The chain employs TRBV14 and TRBJ2-3; 7 bases fit TRBD2. This CDR3 contains 12 residues. V lost 9 bases and J lost 4; bases outside the gene matches: 4. Germline V gene lookup returns CDR1 SGHDN and CDR2 FVKESK. CDR3: CASSGRPDTQYF. The CDR3 nucleotides are TGTGCCAGTAGCGGGCGCCCAGATACGCAGTATTTT.

The chain uses TRBV29-1 and TRBJ1-1, with D possibly being TRBD1 (5 bases). V was trimmed by 5 bases and J by 2 bases, leaving 18 bases between them. Germline assignment: CDR1 SQVTM and CDR2 ANQGSEA. The CDR3 is 15 amino acids. The CDR3 is CSVHPHLQGNTEAFF. The CDR3 coding sequence is TGCAGCGTTCACCCCCACCTCCAGGGTAACACTGAAGCTTTCTTT.

The chain has TRBV5-1 and TRBJ1-2, with a weak D call TRBD1 (6 bases). CDR3 length: 13 residues. Looked up from germline, CDR1 is SGHRS and CDR2 is YFSETQ. Deletions cut 4 bases from V and 2 bases from J, with 9 bases between. The CDR3 sequence: CASSPDSNYGYTF. As DNA, the CDR3 is TGCGCCAGCAGCCCGGACAGCAACTATGGCTACACCTTC.

The genes are TRBV10-3 and TRBJ2-7; D perhaps matches TRBD2 (6 bases). The CDR3 consists of 14 residues. V was cut by 7 bases and J by 0 bases, with 13 bases left in between. Germline values: CDR1 ENHRY, CDR2 SYGVKD. The CDR3, as DNA: TGTGCCATCAACCGGGACTTACACTCCTACGAGCAGTACTTC. This translates into CAINRDLHSYEQYF.

The J gene is TRBJ2-1, the V gene TRBV9; 11 bases map to TRBD2. V trimming: 3 bases; J trimming: 6 bases; junction bases outside the gene matches: 11. The CDR3 runs to 17 residues. In germline, CDR1 is SGDLS, CDR2 YYNGEE. For the CDR3, the DNA is TGTGCCAGCAGCGCCAGACAGACTAGCGGGAACCCCAATGAGCAGTTCTTC. This gives the protein CASSARQTSGNPNEQFF.

The rearrangement links TRBV6-1 to TRBJ2-3; no firm D call. Trimming pared 1 base from V and 2 bases from J, leaving 16 bases between. Germline CDR1 MNHNS, CDR2 SASEGT. The CDR3 is 17 amino acids. In DNA, the CDR3 is TGTGCCAGCAGTGAAGGGAAGGGTGTGCGACCCACAGATACGCAGTATTTT. The encoded protein is CASSEGKGVRPTDTQYF.

This clone was detected ten times or more. This chain uses TRBV28 with TRBJ1-5, with a possible D match to TRBD1 (5 bases). Germline values: CDR1 MDHEN, CDR2 SYDVKM. This CDR3 is built from 17 residues. V was shortened by 3 bases and J by 0 bases, with 15 bases between the two germline ends. CDR3 residues: CASSFRGNAFSNQPQHF. CDR3 in DNA: TGTGCCAGCAGTTTCCGGGGGAATGCTTTTAGCAATCAGCCCCAGCATTTT.

The gene calls are TRBV2 and TRBJ2-7; 11 bases match TRBD2. Germline values: CDR1 SNHLY, CDR2 FYNNEI. The CDR3 length is 17 residues. Trimming took 7 bases from V and 2 from J; bases not matched to a gene: 13. CDR3 sequence reads: CASTLAGGGGPPYEQYF. CDR3 in DNA: TGTGCCAGCACCCTAGCGGGAGGCGGCGGGCCTCCCTACGAGCAGTACTTC.

This clone was seen at least ten times. The genes are TRBV15 and TRBJ2-7; D is possibly TRBD1 or TRBD2 (5 bases each). Germline loops: CDR1 LNHNV, CDR2 YYDKDF (reference sequence). Trimming took 0 bases from V and 1 from J, leaving 19 bases between them. This CDR3 comprises 18 residues. Here the CDR3 DNA reads TGTGCCACCAGCAGAGATTCGTTTGGGGACGGAGTTTCCTACGAGCAGTACTTC. Its translation is CATSRDSFGDGVSYEQYF.

The chain employs TRBV18 and TRBJ2-3, with D uncertain. Germline CDR1 KGHSH, CDR2 LQKENI. V was cut by 3 bases and J by 5 bases, with 18 bases left in between. The CDR3 length is 16 residues. The CDR3 region is CASSPKLTTGEDTQYF. The CDR3 nucleotides read TGTGCCAGCTCACCGAAGTTGACCACTGGGGAAGATACGCAGTATTTT.

The sample holds a few counts of this clone. The chain employs TRBV9 and TRBJ2-1, with a weak D call TRBD1 (5 bases). CDR1 and CDR2 from the germline V gene are SGDLS and YYNGEE. CDR3 length: 17 residues. V lost 0 bases to trimming and J lost 3 bases, with 16 bases between them. CDR3 nucleotides: TGTGCCAGCAGCGTAGAGGCAGGGTATAAGGGCTACAATGAGCAGTTCTTC. Translation gives CASSVEAGYKGYNEQFF.

The chain carries TRBV9 and TRBJ1-1; D call uncertain. Between the trimmed V and J ends, which lost 3 bases and 7 bases, there was a span of 22 bases. The germline CDR1 and CDR2 sequences are SGDLS and YYNGEE. This CDR3 comprises 16 residues. The CDR3, as DNA: TGTGCCAGCAGCGCGAGCAAGGTCTCCCCGACGAATGAAGCTTTCTTT. Translated, it gives CASSASKVSPTNEAFF. The full variable domain, its missing parts supplied by reference TRBV9 and TRBJ1-1, is DSGVTQTPKHLITATGQRVTLRCSPRSGDLSVYWYQQSLDQGLQFLIQYYNGEERAKGNILERFSAQQFPDLHSELNLSSLELGDSALYFCASSASKVSPTNEAFFGQGTRLTVV.